Listed here are 8 T cell receptor beta chains from one sample, sequenced in a study of blood T cells in healthy people across ages. With a J-beta primer mix and a sample-barcoded 5' primer, a second PCR ran about 7 to 12 cycles. TCRdb re-derived calls from the 5' RACE reads in MiXCR, one entry per CDR3 protein. The data contain 630,000 or so distinct CDR3 sequences, approximately 30% of them singletons. Sequenced: blood. The origin of the receptors is a woman at least 80 years old in good health.

For the CDR3, the DNA is TGCAGTGCTTCTTTAGCGGGAGTCCCCTACGAGCAGTACTTC. Protein sequence: CSASLAGVPYEQYF. This rearrangement joins TRBV20-1 to TRBJ2-7, with 9 bases identical to TRBD2. The CDR3 is 14 residues long. Trimming cost V 5 bases and J 2 bases; bases outside gene matches: 7. Germline V gene data show CDR1 as DFQATT and CDR2 as SNEGSKA (reference sequence).

This clonotype was counted a few times. In DNA form, the CDR3 reads TGTGCCAGCAGGGGATCATTGGGGGCTGAAGCTTTCTTT. Amino acid sequence: CASRGSLGAEAFF. The chain carries TRBV2 and TRBJ1-1; D is possibly TRBD1 (5 bases). Germline V gives CDR1 SNHLY, CDR2 FYNNEI. CDR3 length: 13 amino acids. V was cut by 6 bases and J by 6 bases, with 14 bases left in between.

The CDR3 loop is CASSIRGTPTQYF. The CDR3 coding sequence is TGTGCCAGTAGTATAAGAGGGACGCCTACGCAGTATTTT. The chain employs TRBV19 and TRBJ2-3; D is perhaps TRBD1 or TRBD2 (5 bases each). V was trimmed by 2 bases and J by 8 bases, leaving 11 bases between them. The V gene's germline CDR1 is LNHDA and CDR2 SQIVND (reference sequence). This CDR3 region has 13 residues.

This rearrangement joins TRBV20-1 to TRBJ2-5, with 9 bases that match TRBD1. Trimming removed 6 bases from V and 4 bases from J; junction bases left unmatched: 6. This CDR3 has 13 residues. Germline assignment: CDR1 DFQATT and CDR2 SNEGSKA (reference sequence). CDR3 sequence reads: CSAPGQGLETQYF. CDR3 nucleotide sequence: TGCAGTGCCCCCGGACAGGGGTTAGAGACCCAGTACTTC.

This clonotype has at least ten counts. This may be a read error, as it is one base from a much larger clone. V usage is TRBV20-1 and J usage is TRBJ2-1; 8 bases match TRBD2. Near its end, the DNA agrees better with TRBJ2-7, so the J call may be wrong. This CDR3 contains 15 residues. Germline V CDR1 and CDR2: DFQATT, SNEGSKA (reference sequence). CDR3 in amino acids: CSASMSGSSYNEQYF. The CDR3 bases are TGCAGTGCTAGTATGAGCGGGAGCTCCTACAATGAGCAGTACTTC.

DNA of the CDR3: TGTGCCAGCAGCTTAGTAGGGGGGGAGGTACCCTACAATGAGCAGTACTTC. Amino acid sequence: CASSLVGGEVPYNEQYF. V gene TRBV7-3 combines with J gene TRBJ2-5; D is perhaps TRBD2 (7 bases). Trimming removed 2 bases from V and 11 bases from J, with 27 bases in between. Per the germline V gene, CDR1 is SGHTA and CDR2 is FQGTGA. CDR3 length: 17 residues.

This CDR3 is CASSNLGTKSEQFF. Here the CDR3 DNA reads TGTGCCAGTAGTAACTTGGGGACTAAAAGTGAGCAGTTCTTC. This sequence joins TRBV19 and TRBJ2-1; 7 bases map to TRBD2. The ends lost 4 bases at V and 9 bases at J; junction bases unmatched: 9. CDR3 length: 14 amino acids. Germline V lookup: CDR1 LNHDA, CDR2 SQIVND (reference sequence). Together with reference TRBV19 and TRBJ2-1, the CDR3 gives the full variable domain: DGGITQSPKYLFRKEGQNVTLSCEQNLNHDAMYWYRQDPGQGLRLIYYSQIVNDFQKGDIAEGYSVSREKKESFPLTVTSAQKNPTAFYLCASSNLGTKSEQFFGPGTRLTVL.

The sample holds many counts of this clonotype. V gene TRBV4-3 combines with J gene TRBJ1-2; 7 nucleotides line up with TRBD1. V was clipped by 0 bases and J by 3 bases; unmatched bases: 4. Germline V CDR1 and CDR2: LGHNA, YSLEER. The CDR3 is made up of 15 amino acids. Here the CDR3 reads CASSQDTGTDYGYTF. The CDR3 nucleotides read TGCGCCAGCAGCCAAGATACGGGGACAGACTATGGCTACACCTTC.